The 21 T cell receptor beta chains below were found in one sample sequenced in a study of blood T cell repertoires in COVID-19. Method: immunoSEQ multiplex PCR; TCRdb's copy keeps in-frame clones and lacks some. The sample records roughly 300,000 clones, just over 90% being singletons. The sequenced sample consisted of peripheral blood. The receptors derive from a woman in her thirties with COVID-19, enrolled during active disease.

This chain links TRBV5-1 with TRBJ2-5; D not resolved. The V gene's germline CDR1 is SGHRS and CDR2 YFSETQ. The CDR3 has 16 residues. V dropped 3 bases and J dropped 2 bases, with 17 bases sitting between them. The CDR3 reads CASSSTFLQTQETQYF. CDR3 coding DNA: TGCGCCAGCAGCTCCACCTTTTTGCAGACACAAGAGACCCAGTACTTC.

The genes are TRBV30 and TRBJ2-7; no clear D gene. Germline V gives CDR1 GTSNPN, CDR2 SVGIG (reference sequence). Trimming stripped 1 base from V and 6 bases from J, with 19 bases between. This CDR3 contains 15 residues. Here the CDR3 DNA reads TGTGCCTGGAGTGCTCCCACAACAGTGACCTTCGAGCAGTACTTC. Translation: CAWSAPTTVTFEQYF.

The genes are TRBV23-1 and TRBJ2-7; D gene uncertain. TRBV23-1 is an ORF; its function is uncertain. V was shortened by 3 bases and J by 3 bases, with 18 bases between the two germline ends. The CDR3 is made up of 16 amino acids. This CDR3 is CASSHPSRNCVYEQYF. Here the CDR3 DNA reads TGCGCCAGCAGTCACCCGAGTCGAAACTGTGTCTACGAGCAGTACTTC.

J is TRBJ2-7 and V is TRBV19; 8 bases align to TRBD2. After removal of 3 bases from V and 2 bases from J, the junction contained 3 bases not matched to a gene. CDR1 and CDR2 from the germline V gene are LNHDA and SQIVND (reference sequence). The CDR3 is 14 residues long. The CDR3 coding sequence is TGTGCCAGTAGTATCACTAGCGGCGCCTACGAGCAGTACTTC. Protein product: CASSITSGAYEQYF.

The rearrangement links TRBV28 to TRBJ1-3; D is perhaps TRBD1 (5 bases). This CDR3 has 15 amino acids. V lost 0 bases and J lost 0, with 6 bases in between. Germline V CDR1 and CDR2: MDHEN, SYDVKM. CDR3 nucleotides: TGTGCCAGCAGTTTATGGGACACCTCTGGAAACACCATATATTTT. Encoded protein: CASSLWDTSGNTIYF.

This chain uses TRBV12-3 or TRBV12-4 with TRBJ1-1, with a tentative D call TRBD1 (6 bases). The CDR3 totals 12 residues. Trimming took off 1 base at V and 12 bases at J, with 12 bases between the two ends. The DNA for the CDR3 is TGTGCCAGCAGTTTAGGGGGGAGGGGGACTTTCTTT. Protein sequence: CASSLGGRGTFF.

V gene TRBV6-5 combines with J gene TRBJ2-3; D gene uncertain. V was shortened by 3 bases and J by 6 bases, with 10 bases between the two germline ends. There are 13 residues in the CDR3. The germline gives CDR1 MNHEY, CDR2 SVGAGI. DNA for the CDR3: TGTGCCAGCAGTTATGAGGCCGCGGATACGCAGTATTTT. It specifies CASSYEAADTQYF.

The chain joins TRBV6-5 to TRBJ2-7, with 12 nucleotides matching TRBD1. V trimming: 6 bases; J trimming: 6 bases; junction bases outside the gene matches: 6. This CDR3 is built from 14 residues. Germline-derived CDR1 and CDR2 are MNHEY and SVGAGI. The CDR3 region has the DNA TGTGCCAGCAGCCGGGACAGGGGGCTCTCCGAGCAGTACTTC. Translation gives CASSRDRGLSEQYF.

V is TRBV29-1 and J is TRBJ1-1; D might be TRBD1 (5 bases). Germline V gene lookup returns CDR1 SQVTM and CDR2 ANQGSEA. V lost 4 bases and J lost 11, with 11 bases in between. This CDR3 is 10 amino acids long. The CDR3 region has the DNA TGCAGCGTTGGGGGCAGGCTTGCTTTCTTT. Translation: CSVGGRLAFF.

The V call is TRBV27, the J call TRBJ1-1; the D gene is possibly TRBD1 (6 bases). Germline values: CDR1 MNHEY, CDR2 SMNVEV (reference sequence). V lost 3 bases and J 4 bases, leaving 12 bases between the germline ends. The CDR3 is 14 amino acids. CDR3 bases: TGTGCCAGCAGTTTCGGGACACCCAGCACTGAAGCTTTCTTT. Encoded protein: CASSFGTPSTEAFF.

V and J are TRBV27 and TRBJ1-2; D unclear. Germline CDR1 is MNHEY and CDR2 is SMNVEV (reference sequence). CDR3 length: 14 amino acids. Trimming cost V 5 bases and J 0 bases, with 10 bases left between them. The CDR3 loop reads CASSRQASNYGYTF. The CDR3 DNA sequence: TGTGCCAGCAGTAGGCAGGCCTCTAACTATGGCTACACCTTC.

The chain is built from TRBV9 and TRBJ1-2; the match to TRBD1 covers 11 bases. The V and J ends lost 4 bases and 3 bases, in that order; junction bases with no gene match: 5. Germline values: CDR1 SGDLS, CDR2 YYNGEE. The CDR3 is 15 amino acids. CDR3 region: CASSPEDRGHYGYTF. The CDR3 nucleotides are TGTGCCAGCAGCCCAGAGGACAGGGGGCACTATGGCTACACCTTC.

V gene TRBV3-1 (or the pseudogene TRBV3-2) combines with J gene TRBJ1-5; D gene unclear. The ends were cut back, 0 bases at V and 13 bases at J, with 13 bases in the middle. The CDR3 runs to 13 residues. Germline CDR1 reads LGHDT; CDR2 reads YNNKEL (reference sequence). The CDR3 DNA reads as TGTGCCAGCAGCCAAGATGAGGTGGGTCTTCAGCATTTT. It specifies CASSQDEVGLQHF.

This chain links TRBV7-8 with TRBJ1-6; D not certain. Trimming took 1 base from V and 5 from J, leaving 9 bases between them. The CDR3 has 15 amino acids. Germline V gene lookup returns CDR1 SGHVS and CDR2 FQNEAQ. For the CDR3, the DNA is TGTGCCAGCAGCTTAGGACACGCAAATAATTCACCCCTCCACTTT. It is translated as CASSLGHANNSPLHF.

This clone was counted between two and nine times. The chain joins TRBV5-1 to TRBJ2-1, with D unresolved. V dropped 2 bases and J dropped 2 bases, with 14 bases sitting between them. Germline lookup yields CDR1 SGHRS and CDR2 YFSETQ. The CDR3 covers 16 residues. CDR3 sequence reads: CASSLQPVTPYNEQFF. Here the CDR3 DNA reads TGCGCCAGCAGCTTACAACCCGTGACACCCTACAATGAGCAGTTCTTC.

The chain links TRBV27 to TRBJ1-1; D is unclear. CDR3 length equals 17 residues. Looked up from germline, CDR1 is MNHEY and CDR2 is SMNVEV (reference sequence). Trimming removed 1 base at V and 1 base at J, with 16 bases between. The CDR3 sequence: CASSLLGLGGGNTEAFF. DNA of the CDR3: TGTGCCAGCAGTTTATTGGGCCTCGGAGGCGGGAACACTGAAGCTTTCTTT.

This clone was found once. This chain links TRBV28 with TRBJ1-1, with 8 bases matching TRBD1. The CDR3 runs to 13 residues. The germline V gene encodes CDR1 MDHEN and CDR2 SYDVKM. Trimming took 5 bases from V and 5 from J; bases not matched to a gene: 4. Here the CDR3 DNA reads TGTGCCAGCAGTCCGGACAGGGCGACTGAAGCTTTCTTT. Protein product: CASSPDRATEAFF.

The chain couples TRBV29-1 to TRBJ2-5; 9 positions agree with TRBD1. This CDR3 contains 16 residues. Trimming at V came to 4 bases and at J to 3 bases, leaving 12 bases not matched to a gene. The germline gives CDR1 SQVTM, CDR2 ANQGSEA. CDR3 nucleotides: TGCAGCGTTGGTGGTTTGGGTGGGACAGGGAAAGAGACCCAGTACTTC. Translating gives CSVGGLGGTGKETQYF. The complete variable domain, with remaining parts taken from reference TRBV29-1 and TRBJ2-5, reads SAVISQKPSRDICQRGTSLTIQCQVDSQVTMMFWYRQQPGQSLTLIATANQGSEATYESGFVIDKFPISRPNLTFSTLTVSNMSPEDSSIYLCSVGGLGGTGKETQYFGPGTRLLVL.

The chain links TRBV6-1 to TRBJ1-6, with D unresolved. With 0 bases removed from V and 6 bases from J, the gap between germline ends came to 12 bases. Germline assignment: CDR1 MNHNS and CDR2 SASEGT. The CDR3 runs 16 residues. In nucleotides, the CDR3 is TGTGCCAGCAGTGAAGCGCGGGTACTGGGTAATTCACCCCTCCACTTT. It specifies CASSEARVLGNSPLHF.

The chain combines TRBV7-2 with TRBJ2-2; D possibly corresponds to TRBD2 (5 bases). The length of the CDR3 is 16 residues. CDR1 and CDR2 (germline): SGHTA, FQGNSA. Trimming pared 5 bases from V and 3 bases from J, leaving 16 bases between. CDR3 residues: CASSKSRGQDTGELFF. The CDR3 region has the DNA TGTGCCAGCAGCAAATCAAGAGGGCAGGACACCGGGGAGCTGTTTTTT.

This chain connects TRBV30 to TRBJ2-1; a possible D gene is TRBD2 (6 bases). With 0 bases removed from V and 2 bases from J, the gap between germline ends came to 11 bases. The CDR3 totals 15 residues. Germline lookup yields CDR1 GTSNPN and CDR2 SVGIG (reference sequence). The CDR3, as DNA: TGTGCCTGGAGTGTAATCGGGACTCCCTACAATGAGCAGTTCTTC. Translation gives CAWSVIGTPYNEQFF.